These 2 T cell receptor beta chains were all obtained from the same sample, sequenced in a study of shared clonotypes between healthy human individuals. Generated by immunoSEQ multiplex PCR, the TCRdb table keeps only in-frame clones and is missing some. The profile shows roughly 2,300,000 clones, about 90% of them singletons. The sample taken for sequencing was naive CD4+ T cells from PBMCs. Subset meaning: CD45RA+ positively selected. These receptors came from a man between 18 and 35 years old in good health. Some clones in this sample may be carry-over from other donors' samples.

The DNA for the CDR3 is TGCGCCAGCAGCCAAGGACTAGCGGAGGGGCTAGAGACCCAGTACTTC. Its protein is CASSQGLAEGLETQYF. This chain uses TRBV4-1 with TRBJ2-5, with TRBD2 identical over 9 bases. Germline V gives CDR1 MGHRA, CDR2 YSYEKL. This CDR3 is built from 16 residues. The J segment lost 4 bases and the V segment lost 1 base, leaving 7 bases of the junction unmatched.

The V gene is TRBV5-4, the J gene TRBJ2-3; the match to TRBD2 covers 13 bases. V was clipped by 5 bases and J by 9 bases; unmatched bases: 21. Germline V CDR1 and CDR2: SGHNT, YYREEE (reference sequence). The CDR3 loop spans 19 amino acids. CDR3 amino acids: CASRLGITTSGRPSGTQYF. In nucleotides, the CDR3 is TGTGCCAGCAGACTGGGAATCACGACTAGCGGGAGGCCCTCGGGGACGCAGTATTTT.